This T cell receptor beta chain was profiled in a study of shared clonotypes between healthy human individuals. Study-wide results and limits: Compared with clonotypes that all four donors shared, non-shared clonotypes had lower generation probabilities.

Germline values: CDR1 SGHDT, CDR2 YYEEEE. Trimming left V 4 bases short and J 0 bases short, with 4 bases between. The CDR3 covers 12 residues. In regard to this clone: Antigen specificity is unknown.

Some clones are missing from TCRdb's copy, which holds only in-frame ones; the method was immunoSEQ multiplex PCR. This table holds roughly 590,000 clones, about 95% found once. Naivety among CD8 cells was defined by CD45RO negativity and positive CCR7 selection, thereby excluding terminally differentiated effector memory CD45RA+ cells. Sequenced material: naive CD8+ T cells sorted from blood. The chain combines TRBV5-6 with TRBJ1-1; no reliable D call. The sequence was obtained from a woman aged 25 to 39 in good health. The CDR3 sequence is CASSNMNTEAFF. The CDR3 DNA reads TGTGCCAGCAGCAACATGAACACTGAAGCTTTCTTT. Full variable domain (outside the CDR3, taken from reference TRBV5-6 and TRBJ1-1): DAGVTQSPTHLIKTRGQQVTLRCSPKSGHDTVSWYQQALGQGPQFIFQYYEEEERQRGNFPDRFSGHQFPNYSSELNVNALLLGDSALYLCASSNMNTEAFFGQGTRLTVV.